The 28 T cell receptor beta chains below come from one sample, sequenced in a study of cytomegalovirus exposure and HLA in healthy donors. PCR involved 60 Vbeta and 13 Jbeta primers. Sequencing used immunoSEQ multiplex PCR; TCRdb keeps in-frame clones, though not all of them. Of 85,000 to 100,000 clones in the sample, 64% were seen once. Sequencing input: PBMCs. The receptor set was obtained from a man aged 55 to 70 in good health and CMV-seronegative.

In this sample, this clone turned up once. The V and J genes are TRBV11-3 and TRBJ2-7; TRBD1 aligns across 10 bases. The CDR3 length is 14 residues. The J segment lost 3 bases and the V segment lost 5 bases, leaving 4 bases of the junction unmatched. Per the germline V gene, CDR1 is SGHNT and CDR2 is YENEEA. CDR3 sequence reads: CASSIGQGDYEQYF. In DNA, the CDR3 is TGTGCCAGCAGCATAGGACAGGGGGACTACGAGCAGTACTTC.

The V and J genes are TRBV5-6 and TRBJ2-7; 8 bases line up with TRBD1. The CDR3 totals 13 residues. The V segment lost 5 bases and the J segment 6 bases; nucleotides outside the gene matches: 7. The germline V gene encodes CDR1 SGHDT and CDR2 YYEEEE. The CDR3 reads CASRRTGFGEQYF. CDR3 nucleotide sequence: TGTGCCAGCAGACGGACAGGGTTCGGCGAGCAGTACTTC.

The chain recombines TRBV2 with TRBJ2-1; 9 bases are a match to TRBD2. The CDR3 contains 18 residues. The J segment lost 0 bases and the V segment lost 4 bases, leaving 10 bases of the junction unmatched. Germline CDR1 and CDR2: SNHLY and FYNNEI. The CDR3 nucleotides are TGTGCCAGCAGTGCTAGCCTAGCGGGATTAAGCTCCTACAATGAGCAGTTCTTC. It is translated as CASSASLAGLSSYNEQFF.

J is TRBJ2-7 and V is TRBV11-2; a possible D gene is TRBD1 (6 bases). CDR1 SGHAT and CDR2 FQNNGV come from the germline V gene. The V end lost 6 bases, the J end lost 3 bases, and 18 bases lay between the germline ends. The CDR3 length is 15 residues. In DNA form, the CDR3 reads TGTGCCAGCAGGATTACCGGGACAACTTTCTACGAGCAGTACTTC. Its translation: CASRITGTTFYEQYF.

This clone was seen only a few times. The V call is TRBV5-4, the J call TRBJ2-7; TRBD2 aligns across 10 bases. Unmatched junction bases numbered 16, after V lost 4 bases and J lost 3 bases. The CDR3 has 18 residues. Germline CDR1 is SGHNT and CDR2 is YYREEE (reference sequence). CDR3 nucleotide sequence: TGTGCCAGCAGCCACCAAAGAGGTGGGCCTAGCGGGGGCTACGAGCAGTACTTC. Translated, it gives CASSHQRGGPSGGYEQYF.

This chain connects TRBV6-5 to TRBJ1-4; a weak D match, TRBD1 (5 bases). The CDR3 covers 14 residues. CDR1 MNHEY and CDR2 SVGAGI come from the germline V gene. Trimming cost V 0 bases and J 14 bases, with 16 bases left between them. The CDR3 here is CASSYSGQGTYLFF. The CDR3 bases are TGTGCCAGCAGTTACTCAGGGCAGGGTACATATCTGTTTTTT.

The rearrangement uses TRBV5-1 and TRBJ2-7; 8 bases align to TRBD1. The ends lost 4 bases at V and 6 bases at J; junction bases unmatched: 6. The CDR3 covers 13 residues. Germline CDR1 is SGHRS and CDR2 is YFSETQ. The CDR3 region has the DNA TGCGCCAGCAGCCTTGGACAGGGTTTCGAGCAGTACTTC. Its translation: CASSLGQGFEQYF.

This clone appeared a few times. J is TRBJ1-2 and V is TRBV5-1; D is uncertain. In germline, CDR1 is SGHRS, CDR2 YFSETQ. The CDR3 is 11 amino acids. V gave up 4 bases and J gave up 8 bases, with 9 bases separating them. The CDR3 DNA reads TGCGCCAGCAGCGTCCGCGGAGGCTACACCTTC. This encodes CASSVRGGYTF.

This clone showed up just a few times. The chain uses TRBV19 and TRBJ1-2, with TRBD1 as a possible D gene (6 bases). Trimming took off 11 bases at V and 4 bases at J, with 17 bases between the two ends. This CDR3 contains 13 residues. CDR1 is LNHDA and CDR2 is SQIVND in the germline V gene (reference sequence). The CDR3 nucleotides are TGTGCCGGGAGAGGGGGTGACGGCTATGGCTACACCTTC. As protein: CAGRGGDGYGYTF.

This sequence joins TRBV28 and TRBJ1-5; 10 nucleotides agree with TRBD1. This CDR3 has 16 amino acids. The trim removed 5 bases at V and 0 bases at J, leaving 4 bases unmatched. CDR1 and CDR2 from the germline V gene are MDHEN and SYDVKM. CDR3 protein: CASSQTGGLSNQPQHF. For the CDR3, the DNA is TGTGCCAGCAGTCAGACAGGGGGCCTTAGCAATCAGCCCCAGCATTTT.

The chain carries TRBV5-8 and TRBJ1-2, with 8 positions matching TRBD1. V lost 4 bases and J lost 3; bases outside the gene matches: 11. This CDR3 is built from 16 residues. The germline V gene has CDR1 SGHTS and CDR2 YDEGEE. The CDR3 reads CASSLLPGTGYYGYTF. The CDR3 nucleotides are TGTGCCAGCAGCCTCTTGCCCGGGACAGGCTACTATGGCTACACCTTC.

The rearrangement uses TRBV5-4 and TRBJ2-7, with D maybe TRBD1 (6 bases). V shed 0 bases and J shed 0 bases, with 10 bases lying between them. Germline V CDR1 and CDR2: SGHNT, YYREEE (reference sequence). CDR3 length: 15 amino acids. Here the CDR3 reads CASSLVGTRSYEQYF. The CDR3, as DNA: TGTGCCAGCAGCTTGGTGGGGACACGCTCCTACGAGCAGTACTTC.

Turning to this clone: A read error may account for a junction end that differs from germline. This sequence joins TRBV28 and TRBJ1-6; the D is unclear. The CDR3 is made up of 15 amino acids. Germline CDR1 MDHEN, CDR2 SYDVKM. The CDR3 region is CASRLDAGFNPPLHF. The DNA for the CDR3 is TGTGCCAGCCGACTCGACGCCGGCTTTAATCCACCCCTCCACTTT.

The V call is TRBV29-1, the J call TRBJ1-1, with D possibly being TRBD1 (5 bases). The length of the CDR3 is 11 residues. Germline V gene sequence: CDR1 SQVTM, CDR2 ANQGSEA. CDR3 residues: CGAGLDTEAFF. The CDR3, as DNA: TGCGGGGCGGGGTTGGACACTGAAGCTTTCTTT.

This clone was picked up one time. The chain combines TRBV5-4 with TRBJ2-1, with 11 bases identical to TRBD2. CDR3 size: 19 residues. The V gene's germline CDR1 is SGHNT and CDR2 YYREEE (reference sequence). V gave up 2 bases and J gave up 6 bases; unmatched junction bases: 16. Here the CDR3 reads CASSFGLAGGWESSNEQFF. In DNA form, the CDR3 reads TGTGCCAGCAGCTTTGGGCTAGCGGGAGGATGGGAGTCAAGCAATGAGCAGTTCTTC.

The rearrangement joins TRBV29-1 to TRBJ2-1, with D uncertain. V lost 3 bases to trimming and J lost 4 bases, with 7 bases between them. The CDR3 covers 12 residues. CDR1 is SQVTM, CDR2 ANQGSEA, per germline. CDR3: CSVDSGYNEQFF. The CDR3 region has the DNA TGCAGCGTTGACTCAGGATACAATGAGCAGTTCTTC.

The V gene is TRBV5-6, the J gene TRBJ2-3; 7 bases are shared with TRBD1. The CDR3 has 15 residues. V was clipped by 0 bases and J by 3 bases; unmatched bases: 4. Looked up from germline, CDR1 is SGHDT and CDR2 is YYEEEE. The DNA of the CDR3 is TGTGCCAGCAGCTTGGTCGACAGGGATACAGATACGCAGTATTTT. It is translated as CASSLVDRDTDTQYF.

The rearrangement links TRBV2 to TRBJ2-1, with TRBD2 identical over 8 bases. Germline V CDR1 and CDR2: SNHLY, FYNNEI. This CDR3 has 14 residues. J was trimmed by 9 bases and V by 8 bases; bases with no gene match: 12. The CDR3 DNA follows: TGTGCCAGCGGGATTAGGAGCGGGAGAAGTGAGCAGTTCTTC. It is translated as CASGIRSGRSEQFF.

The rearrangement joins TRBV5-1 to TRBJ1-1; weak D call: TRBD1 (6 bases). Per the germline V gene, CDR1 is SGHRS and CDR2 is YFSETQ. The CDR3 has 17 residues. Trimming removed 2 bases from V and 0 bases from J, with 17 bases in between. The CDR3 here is CASSLKSGENMNTEAFF. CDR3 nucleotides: TGCGCCAGCAGCTTAAAATCAGGGGAGAACATGAACACTGAAGCTTTCTTT.

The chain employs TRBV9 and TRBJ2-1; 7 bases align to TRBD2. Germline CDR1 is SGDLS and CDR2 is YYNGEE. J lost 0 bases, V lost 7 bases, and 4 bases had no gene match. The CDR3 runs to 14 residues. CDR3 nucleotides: TGTGCCAGCGACGGGGGGAACTCCTACAATGAGCAGTTCTTC. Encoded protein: CASDGGNSYNEQFF.

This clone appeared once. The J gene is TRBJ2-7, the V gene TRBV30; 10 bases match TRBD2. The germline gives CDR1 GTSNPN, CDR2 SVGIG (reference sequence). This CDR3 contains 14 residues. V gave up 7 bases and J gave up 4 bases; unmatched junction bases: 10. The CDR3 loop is CASTVASGSYEQYF. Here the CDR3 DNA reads TGTGCCTCCACCGTGGCTAGCGGGAGTTACGAGCAGTACTTC.

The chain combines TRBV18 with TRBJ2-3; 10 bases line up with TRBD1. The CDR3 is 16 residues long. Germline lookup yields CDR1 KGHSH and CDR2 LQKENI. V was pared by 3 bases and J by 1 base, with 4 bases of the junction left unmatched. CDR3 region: CASSPGQGEGTDTQYF. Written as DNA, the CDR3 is TGTGCCAGCTCACCTGGACAGGGGGAAGGCACAGATACGCAGTATTTT.

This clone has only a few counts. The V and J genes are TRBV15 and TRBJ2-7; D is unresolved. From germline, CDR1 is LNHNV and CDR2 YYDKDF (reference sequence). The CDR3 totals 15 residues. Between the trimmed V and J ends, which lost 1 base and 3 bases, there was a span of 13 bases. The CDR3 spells CATSRVAGTLYEQYF. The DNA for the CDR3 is TGTGCCACCAGCAGAGTCGCAGGAACCCTCTACGAGCAGTACTTC. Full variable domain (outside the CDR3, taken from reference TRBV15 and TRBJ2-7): DAMVIQNPRYQVTQFGKPVTLSCSQTLNHNVMYWYQQKSSQAPKLLFHYYDKDFNNEADTPDNFQSRRPNTSFCFLDIRSPGLGDTAMYLCATSRVAGTLYEQYFGPGTRLTVT.

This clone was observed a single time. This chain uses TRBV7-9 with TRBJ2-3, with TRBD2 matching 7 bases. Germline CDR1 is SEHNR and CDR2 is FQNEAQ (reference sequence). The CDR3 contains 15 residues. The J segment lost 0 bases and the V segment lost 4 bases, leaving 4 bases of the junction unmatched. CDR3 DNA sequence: TGTGCCAGCAGCTACCAGCGGGGTAGCACAGATACGCAGTATTTT. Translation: CASSYQRGSTDTQYF.

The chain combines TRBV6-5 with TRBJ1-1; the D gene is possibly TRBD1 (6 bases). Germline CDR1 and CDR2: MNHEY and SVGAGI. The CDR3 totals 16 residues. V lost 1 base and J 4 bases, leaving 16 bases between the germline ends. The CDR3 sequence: CASSYLGGALGTEAFF. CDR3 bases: TGTGCCAGCAGTTACTTGGGGGGGGCGCTTGGCACTGAAGCTTTCTTT.

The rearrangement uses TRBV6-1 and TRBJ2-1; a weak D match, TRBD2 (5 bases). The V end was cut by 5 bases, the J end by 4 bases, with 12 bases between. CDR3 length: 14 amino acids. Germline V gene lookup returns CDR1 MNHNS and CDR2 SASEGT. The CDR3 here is CASSRSGIYNEQFF. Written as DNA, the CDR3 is TGTGCCAGCAGTAGGAGCGGAATATACAATGAGCAGTTCTTC.

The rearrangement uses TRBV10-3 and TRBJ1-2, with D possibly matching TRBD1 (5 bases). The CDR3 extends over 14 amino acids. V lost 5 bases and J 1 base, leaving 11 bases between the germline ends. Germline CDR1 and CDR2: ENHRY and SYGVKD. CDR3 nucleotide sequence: TGTGCCATCAGTCCAGGGAGGAATAACTATGGCTACACCTTC. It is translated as CAISPGRNNYGYTF.

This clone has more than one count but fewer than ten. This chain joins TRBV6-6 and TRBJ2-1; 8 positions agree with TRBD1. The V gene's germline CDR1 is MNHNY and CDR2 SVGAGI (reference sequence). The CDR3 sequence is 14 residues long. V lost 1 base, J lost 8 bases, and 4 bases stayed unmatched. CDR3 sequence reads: CASSYWTGNDEQFF. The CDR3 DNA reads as TGTGCCAGCAGTTACTGGACAGGGAACGATGAGCAGTTCTTC.